The clone carrying this TCR beta chain came up a few times. V was clipped by 2 bases and J by 1 base, with 16 bases between them. This CDR3 spans 16 amino acids. Germline values: CDR1 SGHRS, CDR2 YFSETQ. These data come from a study of blood T cells in healthy people across ages. A sample-barcoded 5' primer and a J-beta primer mix were used in a second PCR of about 7 to 11 cycles. Via MiXCR, TCRdb re-called the 5' RACE reads, giving one row per CDR3 protein. The table lists more than 1.4 million distinct CDR3 sequences, 42% of them singletons. Sequenced sample: blood. The V and J genes are TRBV5-1 and TRBJ2-7; D unresolved. This receptor was taken from a woman younger than 30 in good health. CDR3 in amino acids: CASSLTSTVGSYEQYF. CDR3 bases: TGCGCCAGCAGCTTAACCTCGACTGTTGGGTCCTACGAGCAGTACTTC.